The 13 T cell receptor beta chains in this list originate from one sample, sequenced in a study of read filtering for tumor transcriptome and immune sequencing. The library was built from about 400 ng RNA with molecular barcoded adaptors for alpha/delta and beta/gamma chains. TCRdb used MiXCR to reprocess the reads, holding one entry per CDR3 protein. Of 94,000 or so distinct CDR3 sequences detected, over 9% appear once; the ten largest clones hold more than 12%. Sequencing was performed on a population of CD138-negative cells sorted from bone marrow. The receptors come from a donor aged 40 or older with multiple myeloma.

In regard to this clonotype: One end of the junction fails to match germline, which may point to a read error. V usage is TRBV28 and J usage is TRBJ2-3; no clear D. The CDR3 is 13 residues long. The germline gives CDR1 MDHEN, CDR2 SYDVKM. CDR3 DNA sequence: TGTGCCACGGAAGGGTCGGGCACAGATACGCTGTATTTT. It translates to CATEGSGTDTLYF.

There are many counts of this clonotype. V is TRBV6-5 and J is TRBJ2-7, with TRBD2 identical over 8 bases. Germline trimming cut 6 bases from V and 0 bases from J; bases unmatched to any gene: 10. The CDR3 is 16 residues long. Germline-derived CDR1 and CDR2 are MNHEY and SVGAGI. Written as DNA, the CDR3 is TGTGCCAGCAGCCCATCAGCGGGAGCTTCCTCCTACGAGCAGTACTTC. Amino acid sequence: CASSPSAGASSYEQYF.

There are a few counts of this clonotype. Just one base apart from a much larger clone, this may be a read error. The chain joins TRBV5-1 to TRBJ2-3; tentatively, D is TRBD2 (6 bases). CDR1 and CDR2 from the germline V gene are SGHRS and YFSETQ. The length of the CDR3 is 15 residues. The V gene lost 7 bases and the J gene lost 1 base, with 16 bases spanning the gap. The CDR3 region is CASAPPGVGTDTQYF. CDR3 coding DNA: TGCGCCAGCGCCCCCCCGGGAGTGGGCACAGATACGCAGTATTTT.

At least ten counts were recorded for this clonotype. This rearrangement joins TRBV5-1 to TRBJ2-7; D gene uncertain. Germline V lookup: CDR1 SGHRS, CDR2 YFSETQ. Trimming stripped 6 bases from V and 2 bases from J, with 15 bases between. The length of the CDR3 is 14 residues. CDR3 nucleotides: TGCGCCAGCAAACCCGGGCCTAGTACCTACGAGCAGTACTTC. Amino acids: CASKPGPSTYEQYF.

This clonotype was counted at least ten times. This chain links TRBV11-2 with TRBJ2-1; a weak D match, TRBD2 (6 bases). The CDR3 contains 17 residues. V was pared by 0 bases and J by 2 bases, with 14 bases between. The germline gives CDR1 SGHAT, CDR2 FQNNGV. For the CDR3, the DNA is TGTGCCAGCAGCTTAGATCGGGGGAGTCGCACCTACAATGAGCAGTTCTTC. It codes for CASSLDRGSRTYNEQFF.

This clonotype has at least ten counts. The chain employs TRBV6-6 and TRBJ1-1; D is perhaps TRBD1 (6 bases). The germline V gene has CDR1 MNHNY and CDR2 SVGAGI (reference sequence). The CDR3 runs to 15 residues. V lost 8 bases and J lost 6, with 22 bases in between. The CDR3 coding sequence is TGTGCCAGCCGGGGGTTGATGGGGGGCAGGTCTGAAGCTTTCTTT. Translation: CASRGLMGGRSEAFF.

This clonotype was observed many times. CDR3 region: CASSQDWKATDTQYF. The DNA for the CDR3 is TGTGCCAGCAGCCAAGATTGGAAGGCCACAGATACGCAGTATTTT. The chain links TRBV3-1 to TRBJ2-3; no definite D call. Germline assignment: CDR1 LGHDT and CDR2 YNNKEL (reference sequence). With 0 bases removed from V and 2 bases from J, the gap between germline ends came to 9 bases. This CDR3 comprises 15 residues.

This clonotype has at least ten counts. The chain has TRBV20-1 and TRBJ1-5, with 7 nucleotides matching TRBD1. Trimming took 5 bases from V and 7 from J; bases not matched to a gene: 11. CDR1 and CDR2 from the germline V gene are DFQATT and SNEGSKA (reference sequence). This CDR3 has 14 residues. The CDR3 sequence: CSARQTGRPQPQHF. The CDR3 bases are TGCAGTGCTCGTCAGACAGGGCGTCCGCAGCCCCAGCATTTT.

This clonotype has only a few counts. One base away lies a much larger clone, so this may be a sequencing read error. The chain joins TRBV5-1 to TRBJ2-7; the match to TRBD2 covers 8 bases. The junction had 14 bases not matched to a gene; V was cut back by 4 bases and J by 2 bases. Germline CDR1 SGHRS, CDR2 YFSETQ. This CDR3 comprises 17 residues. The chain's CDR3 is CASSPDVGGRGAYEQYF. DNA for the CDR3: TGCGCCAGCAGCCCGGACGTGGGCGGGCGGGGGGCCTACGAGCAGTACTTC. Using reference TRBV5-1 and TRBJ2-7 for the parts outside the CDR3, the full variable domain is KAGVTQTPRYLIKTRGQQVTLSCSPISGHRSVSWYQQTPGQGLQFLFEYFSETQRNKGNFPGRFSGRQFSNSRSEMNVSTLELGDSALYLCASSPDVGGRGAYEQYFGPGTRLTVT.

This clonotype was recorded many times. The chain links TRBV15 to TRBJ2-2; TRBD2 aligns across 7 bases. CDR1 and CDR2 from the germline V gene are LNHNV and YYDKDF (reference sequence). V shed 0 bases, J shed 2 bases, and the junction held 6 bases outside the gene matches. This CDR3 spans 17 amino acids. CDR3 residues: CATSRDRGLPNTGELFF. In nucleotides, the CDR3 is TGTGCCACCAGCAGAGATCGGGGACTACCTAACACCGGGGAGCTGTTTTTT.

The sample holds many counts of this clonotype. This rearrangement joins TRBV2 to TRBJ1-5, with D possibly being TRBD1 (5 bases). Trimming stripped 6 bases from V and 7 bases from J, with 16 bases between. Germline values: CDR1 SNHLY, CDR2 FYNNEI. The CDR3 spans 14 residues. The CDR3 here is CASSATGRSQPQHF. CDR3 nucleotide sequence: TGTGCCAGCAGCGCCACAGGACGCAGCCAGCCCCAGCATTTT.

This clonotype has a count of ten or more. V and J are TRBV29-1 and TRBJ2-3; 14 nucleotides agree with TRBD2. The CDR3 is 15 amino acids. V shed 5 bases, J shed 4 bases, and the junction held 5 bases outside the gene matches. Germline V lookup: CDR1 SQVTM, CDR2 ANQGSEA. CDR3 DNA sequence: TGCAGCGTTTTGGGGACTAGCGGGAGAGCAGATACGCAGTATTTT. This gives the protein CSVLGTSGRADTQYF.

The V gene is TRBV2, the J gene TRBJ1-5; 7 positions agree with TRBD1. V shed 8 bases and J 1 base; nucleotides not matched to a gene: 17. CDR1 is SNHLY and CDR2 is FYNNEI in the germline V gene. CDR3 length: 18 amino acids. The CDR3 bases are TGTGCCAGCTGCTTAGCTCGGTCCGGGACAGCAAGCAATCAGCCCCAGCATTTT. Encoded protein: CASCLARSGTASNQPQHF.